The T cell receptor beta chain under discussion was sequenced for a study of T cell responses to AZD1222 COVID-19 vaccine. Points from the study as a whole: No day 14 peak samples; only post-peak repertoires were characterized.

Regarding this clone: What it binds is not known.

Measured with immunoSEQ multiplex PCR; TCRdb has only the in-frame clones, and not every one. The table lists 200,000 to 250,000 clones, approximately 94% of them singletons, with 1.7% in the top ten. This specimen consisted of peripheral blood, obtained 28 days after the second dose of the MenACWY control vaccine. The receptor was isolated from an adult who received the MenACWY meningococcal vaccine as a control.

The CDR3 coding sequence is TGTGCCAGCAGGAGGAGGGACAAGAACACTGAAGCTTTCTTT. Protein: CASRRRDKNTEAFF. The rearrangement joins TRBV6-5 to TRBJ1-1; tentatively, D is TRBD1 (6 bases). The CDR3 contains 14 residues. The ends were cut back, 6 bases at V and 1 base at J, with 12 bases in the middle. Germline CDR1 MNHEY, CDR2 SVGAGI.